This TCR beta chain was identified in a study of cytomegalovirus exposure and HLA in healthy donors. This clone occurred a few times. Amplification used 60 Vbeta primers and 13 Jbeta primers. Libraries were prepared by immunoSEQ multiplex PCR; TCRdb keeps only in-frame clonotypes and omits some of them. The sample shows about 140,000 clones, more than 75% of them seen only once. The sequencing sample was made of PBMCs. This clonotype was sampled from a woman aged 18-35 years in good health and CMV-seropositive.

Here the CDR3 reads CASSEEGGRGYEQYF. The CDR3 DNA follows: TGTGCCAGCAGTGAAGAAGGGGGCAGGGGCTACGAGCAGTACTTC. This rearrangement joins TRBV2 to TRBJ2-7; 7 nucleotides match TRBD1. V lost 1 base, J lost 3 bases, and 6 bases stayed unmatched. CDR3 length equals 15 residues. Germline CDR1 reads SNHLY; CDR2 reads FYNNEI.